The clone carrying this T cell receptor (beta chain) has a handful of counts. Its antigen remains unidentified. Germline CDR1 is MGHRA and CDR2 is YSYEKL. The J segment lost 5 bases and the V segment lost 1 base, leaving 9 bases of the junction unmatched. There are 16 residues in the CDR3. RNA transcripts gave rise to amplified TCR beta CDR3 regions. RT-PCR in the first round (using the HTBI primer set) targeted the TCR CDR3. TCRdb processed the multiplex PCR reads anew with MiXCR; each CDR3 protein has one entry. The sample has 500,000 to 800,000 distinct CDR3 sequences, 14% seen once. These data belong to a study of T cells in Graves' hyperthyroidism and ophthalmopathy. Study-wide results and limits: Progression to ophthalmopathy was predicted a median of about six months early. Within blood appeared most thyroid clonotypes that had expanded above 0.001.

The sequence was obtained from a woman between 45 and 65 years old with Graves' ophthalmopathy. The V and J genes are TRBV4-1 and TRBJ1-2, with 8 bases that match TRBD1. The sequencing sample was made of blood. CDR3 residues: CASSQGAGRGQYGYTF. DNA for the CDR3: TGCGCCAGCAGCCAAGGTGCAGGCAGGGGGCAATATGGCTACACCTTC.